The 28 T cell receptor beta chains below come from one sample, sequenced in a study of T cells in women clearing cervical HPV infection. Sequencing used immunoSEQ multiplex PCR; TCRdb keeps in-frame clones, though not all of them. This sample contains tens of thousands of clones. The specimen was blood buffy coat. The receptor set was obtained from a woman aged 18 to 75 with a cervical HPV16 infection that either progressed to CIN3+ or cleared (not recorded which).

In regard to this clone: Read coverage stops 3 residues before the CDR3 terminus; the germline J gene supplies the remainder. This chain links TRBV20-1 with TRBJ1-1; possibly TRBD1 for D (5 bases). Between the trimmed V and J ends, which lost 3 bases and 1 base, there was a span of 12 bases. Germline V gene lookup returns CDR1 DFQATT and CDR2 SNEGSKA (reference sequence). This CDR3 comprises 14 residues. The sequenced part of the CDR3 DNA is TGCAGTGCTAGCAGGGCCTTACCGAACACTGAA. Translation: CSASRALPNTE. The complete CDR3 reads CSASRALPNTEAFF.

Concerning this clone itself: The junction departs from the called germline gene at one end, perhaps through a read error. The CDR3 is cut off 3 residues early in the read; its end comes from the germline J gene. Other DNA sequences from this sample encode an identical CDR3 as well. This chain links TRBV30 with TRBJ1-3; TRBD1 matches 8 bases. CDR3 size: 13 residues. CDR1 and CDR2 (germline): GTSNPN, SVGIG (reference sequence). CDR3 DNA (partial): TGTGCCTGGATTCCAGGGGGCGCGAACACA. Its translation: CAWIPGGANT. The whole CDR3 is CAWIPGGANTIYF. The full variable domain, completed using reference TRBV30 and TRBJ1-3, is SQTIHQWPATLVQPVGSPLSLECTVEGTSNPNLYWYRQAAGRGLQLLFYSVGIGQISSEVPQNLSASRPQDRQFILSSKKLLLSDSGFYLCAWIPGGANTIYFGEGSWLTVV.

For this clone: The read stops 3 residues short of the end of the CDR3; the missing end is completed from the germline J gene. This chain connects TRBV20-1 to TRBJ2-3; TRBD1 matches at 9 bases. Trimming at V came to 4 bases and at J to 4 bases, leaving 12 bases not matched to a gene. Germline CDR1 and CDR2: DFQATT and SNEGSKA (reference sequence). The CDR3 runs to 16 residues. The sequenced CDR3 bases are TGCAGTGCTAACGGCGCGGGACAGGGAAGTGCAGATACG. Its translation is CSANGAGQGSADT. In full, the CDR3 reads CSANGAGQGSADTQYF.

Concerning this clone: The CDR3 end lies 3 residues beyond the end of the read and is filled in from the germline J gene. The chain couples TRBV2 to TRBJ2-3; maybe TRBD1 (6 bases). Trimming cost V 0 bases and J 2 bases, with 18 bases left between them. This CDR3 is 18 amino acids long. The germline V gene has CDR1 SNHLY and CDR2 FYNNEI. CDR3 loop: CASSEAPPGTGITDTQYF. The covered CDR3 bases are TGTGCCAGCAGTGAAGCCCCCCCCGGCACAGGGATCACAGATACG.

Regarding this clone: The CDR3 end lies 3 residues beyond the end of the read and is filled in from the germline J gene. J is TRBJ1-6 and V is TRBV11-2, with D maybe TRBD1 (5 bases). This CDR3 has 15 amino acids. V lost 2 bases and J 9 bases, leaving 14 bases between the germline ends. Per germline, CDR1 SGHAT and CDR2 FQNNGV. CDR3 region: CASSLLAGVGSPLHF. CDR3 DNA (partial): TGTGCCAGCAGCTTATTGGCGGGGGTGGGTTCACCC.

Regarding this clone: Read coverage stops 3 residues before the CDR3 terminus; the germline J gene supplies the remainder. The chain couples TRBV12-5 to TRBJ2-7; a weak D match, TRBD2 (6 bases). The germline V and J ends were trimmed by 2 bases and 4 bases, with 12 bases remaining between them. The CDR3 sequence is 14 residues long. Germline-derived CDR1 and CDR2 are LGHNT and FRNRAP. The CDR3 loop is CASGLRLARYEQYF. The CDR3 DNA, read in part, is TGTGCTAGTGGTTTGAGGCTAGCGAGATACGAG.

On this clone: The read comes to an end 3 residues before the CDR3 does, leaving the germline J gene to fill in the end. The rearrangement links TRBV2 to TRBJ2-4, with TRBD1 identical over 7 bases. This CDR3 has 13 residues. CDR1 and CDR2 (germline): SNHLY, FYNNEI. The CDR3 bases that were read are TGTGCCAGCAGCGCCGACAGGGCGTATGGT. Encoded protein: CASSADRAYG. The full CDR3 is CASSADRAYGQYF. The variable domain in full, completed from reference TRBV2 and TRBJ2-4, reads EPEVTQTPSHQVTQMGQEVILRCVPISNHLYFYWYRQILGQKVEFLVSFYNNEISEKSEIFDDQFSVERPDGSNFTLKIRSTKLEDSAMYFCASSADRAYGQYFGAGTRLSVL.

As concerns this clone: The read ends 3 residues early relative to the CDR3; the germline J gene fills the gap. This sequence joins TRBV20-1 and TRBJ2-3, with D perhaps matching TRBD2 (6 bases). V shed 5 bases and J shed 7 bases, with 19 bases lying between them. This CDR3 has 14 amino acids. Germline V gene lookup returns CDR1 DFQATT and CDR2 SNEGSKA (reference sequence). The CDR3 sequence: CSASRDSASYTQYF. The part of the CDR3 DNA that was read is TGCAGTGCTTCCCGGGACTCCGCCTCATATACG.

Of note for this clone: Read coverage stops 3 residues before the CDR3 terminus; the germline J gene supplies the remainder. V usage is TRBV9 and J usage is TRBJ2-2; TRBD1 matches 8 bases. The ends lost 1 base at V and 5 bases at J; junction bases unmatched: 7. The germline V gene encodes CDR1 SGDLS and CDR2 YYNGEE. CDR3 size: 16 residues. The CDR3 DNA, read in part, is TGTGCCAGCAGCGTAATTCAGGGGGCGATGACCGGGGAG. The encoded protein is CASSVIQGAMTGE. The full CDR3 protein reads CASSVIQGAMTGELFF. Full variable domain (rest looked up from reference TRBV9 and TRBJ2-2): DSGVTQTPKHLITATGQRVTLRCSPRSGDLSVYWYQQSLDQGLQFLIQYYNGEERAKGNILERFSAQQFPDLHSELNLSSLELGDSALYFCASSVIQGAMTGELFFGEGSRLTVL.

Note on this clone: Read coverage stops 3 residues before the CDR3 terminus; the germline J gene supplies the remainder. The chain recombines TRBV2 with TRBJ1-1; D is perhaps TRBD1 (5 bases). This CDR3 has 15 amino acids. CDR1 and CDR2 (germline): SNHLY, FYNNEI. V was cut by 7 bases and J by 3 bases, with 18 bases left in between. This CDR3 reads CASNRQGFSDTEAFF. CDR3 DNA (partial): TGTGCCAGCAATAGGCAGGGCTTTTCGGACACTGAA.

In regard to this clone: The sequence runs out 3 residues before the end of the CDR3; the remainder is reconstructed from the germline J gene. The rearrangement links TRBV7-6 to TRBJ1-2, with D tentatively TRBD1 (5 bases). CDR1 and CDR2 from the germline V gene are SGHVS and FNYEAQ. This CDR3 has 14 amino acids. The CDR3 DNA, read in part, is TGTGCCAGCAGCTTAGCGAGGGGAAGCGACGAC. Translated: CASSLARGSDD. The full CDR3 is CASSLARGSDDYTF.

In regard to this clone: The read ends 3 residues shy of where the CDR3 ends; the end is completed using the germline J gene. V gene TRBV28 combines with J gene TRBJ1-6, with D perhaps TRBD1 (5 bases). Germline V lookup: CDR1 MDHEN, CDR2 SYDVKM. The CDR3 has 14 residues. Trimming pared 6 bases from V and 4 bases from J, leaving 10 bases between. The part of the CDR3 DNA that was read is TGTGCCAGCAGCTGGACACGTTATAATTCACCC. It translates to CASSWTRYNSP. In full, the CDR3 reads CASSWTRYNSPLHF.

A note on this clone: At one end, the junction sequence differs from germline, possibly due to a read error. The CDR3 goes on 3 residues after the read ends, and that part is filled in from the germline J gene. This rearrangement joins TRBV18 to TRBJ2-3; a weak D match, TRBD2 (6 bases). CDR3 length: 14 residues. Germline V gene sequence: CDR1 KGHSH, CDR2 LQKENI. CDR3 DNA, as far as it was read: TGTGCCAGCTCCCCGACTAGGTCCACAGATGCG. This sequence encodes CASSPTRSTDA. The CDR3 in full is CASSPTRSTDAQYF.

This CDR3 reads CASRGLQGAFADTQYF. The DNA read from the CDR3 is TGCGCCAGCAGGGGTTTACAGGGGGCTTTCGCAGATACG. The genes are TRBV5-1 and TRBJ2-3, with 9 bases aligning to TRBD1. The CDR3 goes on 3 residues after the read ends, and that part is filled in from the germline J gene. Germline loops: CDR1 SGHRS, CDR2 YFSETQ. CDR3 size: 16 residues. The trim removed 5 bases at V and 4 bases at J, leaving 11 bases unmatched.

On this clone itself: The read is 3 residues too short to cover the CDR3 end, so that end is filled in from the germline J gene. The chain is built from TRBV5-1 and TRBJ1-1, with D unclear. Germline CDR1 and CDR2: SGHRS and YFSETQ. V lost 1 base and J lost 1, with 8 bases in between. The CDR3 totals 14 residues. The DNA read from the CDR3 is TGCGCCAGCAGCTTGATCGCGGCGAACACTGAA. Protein sequence: CASSLIAANTE. The whole CDR3 is CASSLIAANTEAFF.

In the case of this clone: The CDR3 extends 3 residues past the end of the read, so its final part is completed from the germline J gene. This chain joins TRBV19 and TRBJ1-2; D gene unclear. The germline V gene has CDR1 LNHDA and CDR2 SQIVND (reference sequence). CDR3 size: 13 residues. The CDR3 sequence: CASSIGHPYDYTF. The sequenced CDR3 bases are TGTGCCAGTAGTATAGGCCATCCCTACGAC.

Comments on this clone: Sequencing ends 3 residues short of the CDR3 end; the germline J gene provides the rest. The genes are TRBV18 and TRBJ1-2; the D is unclear. From germline, CDR1 is KGHSH and CDR2 LQKENI. The CDR3 is 10 amino acids. This CDR3 reads CASPKRDYTF. CDR3 DNA, as far as it was read: TGTGCCAGCCCTAAACGCGAC.

In the case of this clone: The read falls 3 residues short of the CDR3 end, and the missing part is taken from the germline J gene. The chain joins TRBV18 to TRBJ1-1; 7 nucleotides line up with TRBD1. The CDR3 totals 13 residues. CDR1 and CDR2 (germline): KGHSH, LQKENI. CDR3 region: CASSRPGQPEAFF. CDR3 DNA (partial): TGTGCCAGCTCACGGCCGGGACAGCCCGAA.

As to this clone: The read ends 3 residues shy of where the CDR3 ends; the end is completed using the germline J gene. The chain combines TRBV19 with TRBJ2-7; D possibly corresponds to TRBD1 (5 bases). V was shortened by 4 bases and J by 5 bases, with 12 bases between the two germline ends. CDR1 is LNHDA and CDR2 is SQIVND in the germline V gene (reference sequence). The CDR3 covers 13 residues. Partial CDR3 DNA: TGTGCCAGTAGTACGGAGCAGGGTCACGAG. It specifies CASSTEQGHE. The full CDR3 is CASSTEQGHEQYF.

As for this clone: The read terminates 3 residues before the CDR3 end, so the remaining end is supplied by the germline J gene. This chain uses TRBV5-4 with TRBJ2-2; TRBD2 agrees at 7 bases. The CDR3 extends over 16 amino acids. Trimming at V came to 4 bases and at J to 7 bases, leaving 13 bases not matched to a gene. Germline CDR1 SGHNT, CDR2 YYREEE (reference sequence). This chain's CDR3 is CASSTPQGGRGGELFF. The CDR3 DNA, read in part, is TGTGCCAGCAGCACCCCGCAGGGAGGGAGGGGCGGGGAG.

For this clone: The missing CDR3 end, 3 residues past where the read stops, is filled in from the germline J gene. This chain connects TRBV2 to TRBJ1-1; 10 bases match TRBD1. In germline, CDR1 is SNHLY, CDR2 FYNNEI. V lost 6 bases and J lost 7; bases outside the gene matches: 11. This CDR3 has 15 amino acids. CDR3 bases read: TGTGCCAGCAGGAGGGACAGGGGAACACTGGGTGAA. Its protein product is CASRRDRGTLGE. The CDR3 reads in full as CASRRDRGTLGEAFF. Full variable domain (remainder filled in from reference TRBV2 and TRBJ1-1): EPEVTQTPSHQVTQMGQEVILRCVPISNHLYFYWYRQILGQKVEFLVSFYNNEISEKSEIFDDQFSVERPDGSNFTLKIRSTKLEDSAMYFCASRRDRGTLGEAFFGQGTRLTVV.

Worth noting for this clone: The observed sequence ends 3 residues before the CDR3 terminus, with the missing tail filled in from the germline J gene. The chain joins TRBV5-4 to TRBJ1-4; D is possibly TRBD1 (5 bases). Trimming took 0 bases from V and 8 from J, leaving 14 bases between them. Looked up from germline, CDR1 is SGHNT and CDR2 is YYREEE (reference sequence). The CDR3 has 15 residues. The DNA read from the CDR3 is TGTGCCAGCAGCTTGGTAGTTCAGGGCACCGAAAAA. Translation gives CASSLVVQGTEK. The complete CDR3 sequence is CASSLVVQGTEKLFF.

Points on this clone: The observed sequence ends 3 residues before the CDR3 terminus, with the missing tail filled in from the germline J gene. The rearrangement uses TRBV20-1 and TRBJ1-2, with a tentative D call TRBD1 (6 bases). CDR1 is DFQATT and CDR2 is SNEGSKA in the germline V gene (reference sequence). This CDR3 is 14 amino acids long. The CDR3 sequence is CSARERYREGGYTF. The covered CDR3 bases are TGCAGTGCTAGAGAACGATACAGGGAGGGCGGC.

A note on this clone: The CDR3 is cut off 3 residues early in the read; its end comes from the germline J gene. The V and J genes are TRBV7-9 and TRBJ2-5, with TRBD1 matching 8 bases. Unmatched junction bases numbered 3, after V lost 1 base and J lost 5 bases. The CDR3 is 14 residues long. Germline assignment: CDR1 SEHNR and CDR2 FQNEAQ (reference sequence). The covered CDR3 bases are TGTGCCAGCAGCTTAGGACAGGGGTTGGAGACC. Translated: CASSLGQGLET. The whole CDR3 protein is CASSLGQGLETQYF.

Comment on this clone: The read ends 3 residues before the CDR3 terminus; that terminus is restored from the germline J gene. V usage is TRBV20-1 and J usage is TRBJ2-1, with a tentative D call TRBD2 (6 bases). The ends were cut back, 1 base at V and 1 base at J, with 11 bases in the middle. The CDR3 is 15 residues long. Germline V gene sequence: CDR1 DFQATT, CDR2 SNEGSKA (reference sequence). CDR3: CSARVPGLSYNEQFF. The part of the CDR3 DNA that was read is TGCAGTGCTAGAGTCCCGGGACTGTCCTACAATGAG.

Details on this clone: Read data end 3 residues before the CDR3 end; the end is taken from the germline J gene. Other DNA sequences in this specimen translate into the identical CDR3. The J gene is TRBJ1-4, the V gene TRBV10-2, with 7 positions matching TRBD1. Germline V CDR1 and CDR2: WSHSY, SAAADI. V lost 6 bases and J lost 8; bases outside the gene matches: 9. The CDR3 consists of 14 residues. The DNA read from the CDR3 is TGCGCCAGCAGCCACAGGGGACGTAGAGAAAAA. As protein: CASSHRGRREK. The complete CDR3 reads CASSHRGRREKLFF.

Of note for this clone: The read is 3 residues too short to cover the CDR3 end, so that end is filled in from the germline J gene. The gene calls are TRBV6-1 and TRBJ1-4; D perhaps matches TRBD1 (5 bases). Germline values: CDR1 MNHNS, CDR2 SASEGT. With 2 bases removed from V and 0 bases from J, the gap between germline ends came to 10 bases. CDR3 length: 16 amino acids. CDR3 in amino acids: CASSEFGGSTNEKLFF. The DNA read from the CDR3 is TGTGCCAGCAGTGAATTTGGGGGGTCAACTAATGAAAAA.

With respect to this clone: The CDR3 end lies 3 residues beyond the end of the read and is filled in from the germline J gene. The chain carries TRBV20-1 and TRBJ1-2; D perhaps matches TRBD1 (5 bases). The germline V gene has CDR1 DFQATT and CDR2 SNEGSKA (reference sequence). The CDR3 sequence is 14 residues long. Trimming removed 4 bases from V and 1 base from J, with 13 bases in between. Incomplete CDR3 DNA: TGCAGTGCTACTGGCGGGGGATTTAACTATGGC. Its protein product is CSATGGGFNYG. The whole CDR3 is CSATGGGFNYGYTF.